This entry lists 5 T cell receptor beta chains sequenced from one sample in a study of CD8 T cells in Susac syndrome. Reverse transcription of roughly 0.5 to 1 ug RNA used random hexamers. One entry per CDR3 protein results from TCRdb running MiXCR on the immunoSEQ multiplex PCR reads. The sample gives 80,000 to 95,000 distinct CDR3 sequences, 94% of which show up once; about 0.9% is in the top ten. The specimen sequenced was CD8+ T cells from PBMCs. The receptors come from a human donor with Susac syndrome.

This chain links TRBV7-9 with TRBJ2-7, with 10 bases identical to TRBD2. V shed 5 bases and J 3 bases; nucleotides not matched to a gene: 10. The V gene's germline CDR1 is SEHNR and CDR2 FQNEAQ (reference sequence). This CDR3 region has 16 residues. The CDR3 protein is CASSPKGLAGGYEQYF. The CDR3 nucleotides read TGTGCCAGCAGCCCTAAGGGATTAGCGGGGGGCTACGAGCAGTACTTC.

This chain joins TRBV7-2 and TRBJ2-7, with D maybe TRBD2 (6 bases). V lost 2 bases to trimming and J lost 0 bases, with 14 bases between them. This CDR3 spans 16 amino acids. CDR1 is SGHTA and CDR2 is FQGNSA in the germline V gene. CDR3 region: CASSLTERRASYEQYF. In DNA form, the CDR3 reads TGTGCCAGCAGCTTAACCGAAAGGAGGGCCTCCTACGAGCAGTACTTC.

This chain joins TRBV7-8 and TRBJ2-7; no definite D call. Germline values: CDR1 SGHVS, CDR2 FQNEAQ. V was pared by 5 bases and J by 0 bases, with 17 bases between. This CDR3 spans 16 amino acids. The CDR3 nucleotides read TGTGCCAGCAGCCTAGGGTCCCCCAGAAGCTCCTACGAGCAGTACTTC. This translates into CASSLGSPRSSYEQYF.

The genes are TRBV24-1 and TRBJ1-2; D is uncertain. Germline V gives CDR1 KGHDR, CDR2 SFDVKD. The CDR3 has 13 amino acids. Trimming shortened V by 11 bases and J by 5 bases, and 17 bases separated the two germline ends. The CDR3 DNA reads as TGTGCCATGACGAGGATAGTGTTATATGGCTACACCTTC. It yields the protein CAMTRIVLYGYTF.

The chain is built from TRBV29-1 and TRBJ2-1, with 9 nucleotides matching TRBD1. Unmatched junction bases numbered 6, after V lost 6 bases and J lost 0 bases. Germline V CDR1 and CDR2: SQVTM, ANQGSEA. The CDR3 is made up of 15 amino acids. CDR3 DNA sequence: TGCAGCGTCCAGGGGACAGGGAGCTCCTACAATGAGCAGTTCTTC. This codes for CSVQGTGSSYNEQFF.